A single T cell receptor (beta chain) is shown here with its context. The target antigen is unknown. The ends lost 4 bases at V and 6 bases at J; junction bases unmatched: 14. The germline gives CDR1 SGHRS, CDR2 YFSETQ. The CDR3 has 16 amino acids. The data stem from a study of metastatic and nonmetastatic thyroid tumors. Background on the study: Thyroid patients, malignant and benign, had repertoires compared across blood and tumor or nodule tissue. Whole-study results and caveats: In blood and tumor, TCR beta diversity was reportedly significantly higher in malignant thyroid tumors than in benign nodules.

All patients were treatment-naive before thyroid surgery. TCRdb re-clonotyped the PCR reads through MiXCR. There are about 5,500 clones in the sample; around a third occur only once, and around 17% lies in the top ten. Specimen: tumor tissue. The chain is built from TRBV5-1 and TRBJ1-1; 8 bases are shared with TRBD1. The TCR was taken from a male donor with papillary thyroid cancer or a benign thyroid nodule (not recorded which). Some clones in this sample may be carry-over from other donors' samples. The CDR3: CASSRAPGQGRPEAFF. DNA for the CDR3: TGCGCCAGCAGCAGGGCCCCTGGACAGGGCAGACCTGAAGCTTTCTTT. Together with reference TRBV5-1 and TRBJ1-1, the CDR3 gives the full variable domain: KAGVTQTPRYLIKTRGQQVTLSCSPISGHRSVSWYQQTPGQGLQFLFEYFSETQRNKGNFPGRFSGRQFSNSRSEMNVSTLELGDSALYLCASSRAPGQGRPEAFFGQGTRLTVV.